Listed below are T cell receptor beta chains from one sample, sequenced in a study of Graves' ophthalmopathy and Graves' hyperthyroidism. MiXCR, run by TCRdb on the multiplex PCR reads, gives a single entry per CDR3 protein. Of a few hundred thousand distinct CDR3 sequences listed, approximately 17% are singletons. Sequenced: peripheral blood. The receptor set was obtained from an adult woman with stable Graves' hyperthyroidism. Both conserved end residues are part of each CDR3. Fields, in order: J gene, V gene, D gene, clone size, CDR3 DNA, CDR3 protein. A D gene is named only where the DNA matches it firmly. Not every row has a clone size; where given, it reads once, few, many or a size class.

TRBJ2-5 | TRBV2 | . | many | TGTGCCAGCAGCGAACTAGACCCCCCCAAGACCCAGTACTTC | CASSELDPPKTQYF
TRBJ1-5 | TRBV15 | . | . | TGTGCCACCAGCAGAGACGTTACTAGCAATCAGCCTCAGCATTTT | CATSRDVTSNQPQHF
TRBJ1-1 | TRBV6-1 | . | . | TGTGCCAGCAGTGAAGACACGGGGCTCGGGCGCGCTTTCTTT | CASSEDTGLGRAFF
TRBJ2-5 | TRBV15 | . | many | TGTGCCACCAGCAGAGAACCCCAGAATCAAGAGACCCAGTACTTC | CATSREPQNQETQYF
TRBJ2-5 | TRBV5-6 | TRBD1 | many | TGTGCCAGCGGATTACAGGGGGCCCTACAAGAGACCCAGTACTTC | CASGLQGALQETQYF
TRBJ1-6 | TRBV30 | . | many | TGTGCCTGGAGTGCCGGGCAGGGGAAAACACCCCTCCACTTT | CAWSAGQGKTPLHF
TRBJ2-1 | TRBV13 | TRBD2 | . | TGTGCCAGCAGCGCGGGACTAGCGGGAGTATTTGAGCAGTTCTTC | CASSAGLAGVFEQFF
TRBJ2-2 | TRBV10-3 | . | . | TGTGCCATCAGGCCGGGGGTGGGCACCGGGGAGCTGTTTTTT | CAIRPGVGTGELFF
TRBJ2-7 | TRBV14 | . | many | TGTGCCAGCAGCCAAGAAGTCCTGGGACGAACGTACGAGCAGTACTTC | CASSQEVLGRTYEQYF
TRBJ2-5 | TRBV24-1 | . | many | TGTGCCACCAGTGATGGTTACAGTACTCAAGAGACCCAGTACTTC | CATSDGYSTQETQYF
TRBJ2-5 | TRBV7-9 | TRBD1 | many | TGTGCCAGCAGCCGCGGGACAGGGGGGGAAGAGACCCAGTACTTC | CASSRGTGGEETQYF
TRBJ1-1 | TRBV5-1 | . | many | TGCGCCAGCAGCTTGCTACTCGACACGGGGGAAGCTTTCTTT | CASSLLLDTGEAFF
TRBJ2-3 | TRBV28 | TRBD2 | many | TGTGCCAGCAGTTTATTTACTAGCGGGAGAGGGAAAGATACGCAGTATTTT | CASSLFTSGRGKDTQYF
TRBJ2-6 | TRBV5-1 | . | many | TGCGCCAGCAGCTTGGAGGGGGGTCAAAGCTCTGGGGCCAACGTCCTGACTTTC | CASSLEGGQSSGANVLTF